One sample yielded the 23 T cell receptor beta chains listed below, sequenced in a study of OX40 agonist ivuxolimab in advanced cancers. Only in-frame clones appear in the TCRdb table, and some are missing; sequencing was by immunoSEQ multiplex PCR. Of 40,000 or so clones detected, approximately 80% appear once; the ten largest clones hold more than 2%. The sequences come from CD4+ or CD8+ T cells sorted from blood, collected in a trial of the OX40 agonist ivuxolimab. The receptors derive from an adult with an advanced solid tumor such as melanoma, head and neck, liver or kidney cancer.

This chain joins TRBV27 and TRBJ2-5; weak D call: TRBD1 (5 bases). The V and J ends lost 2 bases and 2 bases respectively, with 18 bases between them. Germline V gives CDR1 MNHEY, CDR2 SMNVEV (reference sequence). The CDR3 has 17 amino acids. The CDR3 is CASSLNSVGVLQETQYF. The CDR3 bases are TGTGCCAGCAGTTTAAATTCCGTAGGGGTGTTACAAGAGACCCAGTACTTC.

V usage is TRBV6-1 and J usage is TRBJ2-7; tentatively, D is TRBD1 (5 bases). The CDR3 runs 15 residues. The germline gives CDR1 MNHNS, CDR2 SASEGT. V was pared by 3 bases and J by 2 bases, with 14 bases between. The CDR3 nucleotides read TGTGCCAGCAGTGACTTCCGGACATCTACCTACGAGCAGTACTTC. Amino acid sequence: CASSDFRTSTYEQYF.

The chain's CDR3 is CASREAGDNEQFF. As DNA, the CDR3 is TGTGCCAGCAGAGAAGCGGGTGACAATGAGCAGTTCTTC. The genes are TRBV28 and TRBJ2-1; possible D gene TRBD2, 6 bases. Trimming pared 6 bases from V and 5 bases from J, leaving 11 bases between. CDR1 and CDR2 from the germline V gene are MDHEN and SYDVKM. This CDR3 is 13 amino acids long.

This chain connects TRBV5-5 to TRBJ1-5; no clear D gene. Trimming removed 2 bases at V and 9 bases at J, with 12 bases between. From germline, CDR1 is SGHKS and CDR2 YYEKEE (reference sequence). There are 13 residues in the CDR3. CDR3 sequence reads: CASSLGSAWPQHF. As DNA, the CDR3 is TGTGCCAGCAGCTTAGGGTCAGCCTGGCCCCAGCATTTT.

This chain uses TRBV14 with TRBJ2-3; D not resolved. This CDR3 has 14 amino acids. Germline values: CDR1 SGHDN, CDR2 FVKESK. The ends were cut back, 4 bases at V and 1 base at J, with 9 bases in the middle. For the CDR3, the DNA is TGTGCCAGCAGCCGAAACACTGGCACAGATACGCAGTATTTT. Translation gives CASSRNTGTDTQYF.

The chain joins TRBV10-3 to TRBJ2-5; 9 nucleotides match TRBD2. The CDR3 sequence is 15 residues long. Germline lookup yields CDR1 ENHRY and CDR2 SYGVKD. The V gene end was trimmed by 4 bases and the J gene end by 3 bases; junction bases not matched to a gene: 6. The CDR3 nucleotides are TGTGCCATCAGTGGTCAACGGACTAGCGAAGAGACCCAGTACTTC. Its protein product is CAISGQRTSEETQYF.

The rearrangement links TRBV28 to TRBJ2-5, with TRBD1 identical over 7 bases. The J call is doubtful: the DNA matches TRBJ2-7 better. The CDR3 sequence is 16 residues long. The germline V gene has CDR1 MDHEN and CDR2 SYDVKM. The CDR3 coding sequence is TGTGCCAGCAGTCTCCCCCCCAGGGGGAGCTCCTACGAGCAGTACTTC. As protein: CASSLPPRGSSYEQYF.

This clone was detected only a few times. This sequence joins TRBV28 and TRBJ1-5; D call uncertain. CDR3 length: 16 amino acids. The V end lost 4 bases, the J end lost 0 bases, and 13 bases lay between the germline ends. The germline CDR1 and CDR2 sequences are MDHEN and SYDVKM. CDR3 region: CASSSSSVASNQPQHF. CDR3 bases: TGTGCCAGCAGTTCATCCTCGGTGGCTAGCAATCAGCCCCAGCATTTT. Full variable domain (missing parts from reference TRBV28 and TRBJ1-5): DVKVTQSSRYLVKRTGEKVFLECVQDMDHENMFWYRQDPGLGLRLIYFSYDVKMKEKGDIPEGYSVSREKKERFSLILESASTNQTSMYLCASSSSSVASNQPQHFGDGTRLSIL.

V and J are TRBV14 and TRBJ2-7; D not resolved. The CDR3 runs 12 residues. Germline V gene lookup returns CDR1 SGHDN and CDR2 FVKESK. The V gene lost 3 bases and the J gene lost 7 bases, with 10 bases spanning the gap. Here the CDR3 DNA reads TGTGCCAGCAGCCATAGTTCCTGGGAGCAGTACTTC. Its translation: CASSHSSWEQYF.

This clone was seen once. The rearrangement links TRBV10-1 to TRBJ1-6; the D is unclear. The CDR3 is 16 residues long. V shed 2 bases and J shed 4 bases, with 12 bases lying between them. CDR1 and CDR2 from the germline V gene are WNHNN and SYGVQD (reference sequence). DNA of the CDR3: TGCGCCAGCAGTGAGGGAACAGCGAATTATAATTCACCCCTCCACTTT. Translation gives CASSEGTANYNSPLHF.

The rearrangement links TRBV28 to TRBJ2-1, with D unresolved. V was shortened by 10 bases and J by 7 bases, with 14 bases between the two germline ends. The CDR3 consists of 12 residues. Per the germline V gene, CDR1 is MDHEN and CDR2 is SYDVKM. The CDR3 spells CANGPLGNEQFF. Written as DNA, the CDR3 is TGTGCCAACGGACCCCTCGGGAATGAGCAGTTCTTC.

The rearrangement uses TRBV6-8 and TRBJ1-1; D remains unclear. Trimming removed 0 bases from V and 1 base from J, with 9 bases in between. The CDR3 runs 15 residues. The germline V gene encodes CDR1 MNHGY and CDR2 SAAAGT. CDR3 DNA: TGTGCCAGCAGTTACTCTCGGAGGGCGAACACTGAAGCTTTCTTT. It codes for CASSYSRRANTEAFF.

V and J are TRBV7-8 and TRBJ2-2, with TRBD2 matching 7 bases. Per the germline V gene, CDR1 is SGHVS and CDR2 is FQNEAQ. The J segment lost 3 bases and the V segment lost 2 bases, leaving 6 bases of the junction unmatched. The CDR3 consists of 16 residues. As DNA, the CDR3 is TGTGCCAGCAGCTTATGGCGGGGGACGGACACCGGGGAGCTGTTTTTT. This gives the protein CASSLWRGTDTGELFF.

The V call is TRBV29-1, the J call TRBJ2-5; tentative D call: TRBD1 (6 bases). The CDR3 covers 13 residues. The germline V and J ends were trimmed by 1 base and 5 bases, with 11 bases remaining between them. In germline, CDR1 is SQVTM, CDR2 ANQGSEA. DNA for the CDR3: TGCAGCGTTGAAGCAGGGGTCGAGGAGACCCAGTACTTC. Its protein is CSVEAGVEETQYF.

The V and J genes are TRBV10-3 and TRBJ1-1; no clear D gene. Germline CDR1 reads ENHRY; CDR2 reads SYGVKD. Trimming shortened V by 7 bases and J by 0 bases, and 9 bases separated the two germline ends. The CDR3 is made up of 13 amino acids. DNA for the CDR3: TGTGCCATCAAACGGGGAGTGAACACTGAAGCTTTCTTT. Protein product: CAIKRGVNTEAFF.

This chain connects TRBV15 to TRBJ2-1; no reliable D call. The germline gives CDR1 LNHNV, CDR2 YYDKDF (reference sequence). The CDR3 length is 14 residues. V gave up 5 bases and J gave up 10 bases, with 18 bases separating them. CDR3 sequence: CATSRNRTSNEQFF. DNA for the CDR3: TGTGCCACCAGCCGAAACCGAACCTCTAACGAGCAGTTCTTC. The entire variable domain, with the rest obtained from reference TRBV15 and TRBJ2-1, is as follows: DAMVIQNPRYQVTQFGKPVTLSCSQTLNHNVMYWYQQKSSQAPKLLFHYYDKDFNNEADTPDNFQSRRPNTSFCFLDIRSPGLGDTAMYLCATSRNRTSNEQFFGPGTRLTVL.

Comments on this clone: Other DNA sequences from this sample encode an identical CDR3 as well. In DNA, the CDR3 is TGTGCCAGCAGGGACAGTTTCTACGAGCAGTACTTC. It codes for CASRDSFYEQYF. The V and J genes are TRBV2 and TRBJ2-7; D possibly corresponds to TRBD1 (6 bases). The CDR3 runs 12 residues. The germline gives CDR1 SNHLY, CDR2 FYNNEI. The germline V and J ends were trimmed by 6 bases and 3 bases, with 9 bases remaining between them.

CDR3 coding DNA: TGTGCCAGCAGCTTAGGTGGGACTTCCGTGGAGACCCAGTACTTC. This sequence encodes CASSLGGTSVETQYF. This chain uses TRBV11-3 with TRBJ2-5; D is possibly TRBD2 (6 bases). This CDR3 region has 15 residues. V lost 1 base, J lost 5 bases, and 14 bases lay in between. Looked up from germline, CDR1 is SGHNT and CDR2 is YENEEA.

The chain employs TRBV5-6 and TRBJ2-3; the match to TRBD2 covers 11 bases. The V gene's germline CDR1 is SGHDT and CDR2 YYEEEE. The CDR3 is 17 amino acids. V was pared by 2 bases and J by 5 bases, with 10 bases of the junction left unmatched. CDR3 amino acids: CASSFTTSGILVDTQYF. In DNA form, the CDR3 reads TGTGCCAGCAGCTTTACGACTAGCGGGATTCTTGTAGATACGCAGTATTTT.

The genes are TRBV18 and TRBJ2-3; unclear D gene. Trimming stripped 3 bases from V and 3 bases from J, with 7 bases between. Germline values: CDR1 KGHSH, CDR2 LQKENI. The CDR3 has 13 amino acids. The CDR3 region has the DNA TGTGCCAGCTCACCCGAGGAAACAGATACGCAGTATTTT. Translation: CASSPEETDTQYF.

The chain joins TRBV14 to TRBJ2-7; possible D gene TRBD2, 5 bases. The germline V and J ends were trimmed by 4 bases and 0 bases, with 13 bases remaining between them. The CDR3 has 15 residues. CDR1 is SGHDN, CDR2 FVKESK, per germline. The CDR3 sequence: CASSPDVGSSYEQYF. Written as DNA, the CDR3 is TGTGCCAGCAGCCCCGACGTGGGGAGCTCCTACGAGCAGTACTTC.

This chain's CDR3 is CASSGGVRLFF. As DNA, the CDR3 is TGTGCCAGCAGCGGGGGAGTGAGACTGTTTTTT. The chain employs TRBV11-2 and TRBJ1-4; perhaps TRBD1 as D (5 bases). The V gene lost 5 bases and the J gene lost 13 bases, with 11 bases spanning the gap. The germline V gene encodes CDR1 SGHAT and CDR2 FQNNGV. The CDR3 spans 11 residues.

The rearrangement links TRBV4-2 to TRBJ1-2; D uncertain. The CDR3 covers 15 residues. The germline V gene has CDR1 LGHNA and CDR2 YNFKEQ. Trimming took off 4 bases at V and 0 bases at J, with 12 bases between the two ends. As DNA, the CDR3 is TGTGCCAGCAGCCTCCGACGGGAAGCTAACTATGGCTACACCTTC. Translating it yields CASSLRREANYGYTF.